This T cell receptor beta chain was found in a study of stem cell transplantation in POMP-related autoinflammatory disease. Study as a whole: The study hypothesized thymoproteasome defects skew the TRB repertoire via impaired CD8+ selection. Before transplant, CD4+ T cells skewed naive and CD8+ proportions were low.

Sequencing used immunoSEQ multiplex PCR; TCRdb keeps in-frame clones, though not all of them. The sample holds about 68,000 clones, under 95% seen once. The CDR3 sequence is 13 residues long. The germline CDR1 and CDR2 sequences are LNHNV and YYDKDF (reference sequence). V dropped 3 bases and J dropped 8; count of bases not matched to a gene: 5. This clone was counted between two and nine times. What it binds is not known. Regarding the study as a whole: Fewer unique TRB V-J gene pairings were identified in patients with PRAID.

The chain couples TRBV15 to TRBJ1-2; 8 positions agree with TRBD1. This clonotype was obtained from a human patient with POMP-related autoinflammation and immune dysregulation (PRAID). T cells may partly derive from the graft donor. The sequencing here drew on CD4+ T cells from PBMCs, taken after stem cell transplantation. This CDR3 is CATSRDREEGYTF. In DNA form, the CDR3 reads TGTGCCACCAGCAGGGACAGGGAGGAAGGCTACACCTTC.